This TCR beta chain was documented in a study of blood T cell repertoires in COVID-19. Study details: In each case, the material was cDNA or gDNA derived from T cells, B-cell-depleted T cells, or PBMCs.

The CDR3 has 15 residues. Germline CDR1 SGHRS, CDR2 YFSETQ. With V trimmed by 0 bases and J by 5 bases, 2 bases remained unmatched. The table lists this clone with a few counts. Libraries were prepared by immunoSEQ multiplex PCR; TCRdb keeps only in-frame clonotypes and omits some of them. The data hold roughly 230,000 clones, with roughly 84% observed a single time. The source is a man aged 45-65 years with active or convalescent COVID-19. Sequencing was performed on peripheral blood. The V and J genes are TRBV5-1 and TRBJ1-4; 9 nucleotides match TRBD1. The chain's CDR3 is CASSLVGTGNEKLFF. In DNA form, the CDR3 reads TGCGCCAGCAGCTTGGTAGGGACAGGGAATGAAAAACTGTTTTTT.